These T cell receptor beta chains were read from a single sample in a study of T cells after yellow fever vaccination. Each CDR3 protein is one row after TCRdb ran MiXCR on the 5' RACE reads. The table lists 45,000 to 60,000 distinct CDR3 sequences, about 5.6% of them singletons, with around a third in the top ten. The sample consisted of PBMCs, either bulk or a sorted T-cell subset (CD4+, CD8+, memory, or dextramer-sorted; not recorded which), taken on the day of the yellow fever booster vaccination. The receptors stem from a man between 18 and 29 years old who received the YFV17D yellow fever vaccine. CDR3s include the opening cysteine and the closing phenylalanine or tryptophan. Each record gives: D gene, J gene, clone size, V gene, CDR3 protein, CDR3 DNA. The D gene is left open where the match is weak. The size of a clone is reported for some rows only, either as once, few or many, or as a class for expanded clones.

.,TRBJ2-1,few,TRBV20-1,CSARGKYNEQFF,TGCAGTGCCAGGGGAAAATACAATGAGCAGTTCTTC
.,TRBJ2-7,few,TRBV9,CASSPSQGPTYEQYF,TGTGCCAGCAGCCCTTCACAGGGTCCCACCTACGAGCAGTACTTC
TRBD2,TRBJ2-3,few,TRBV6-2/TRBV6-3,CASRLAGHTDTQYF,TGTGCCAGCAGACTAGCGGGGCACACAGATACGCAGTATTTT
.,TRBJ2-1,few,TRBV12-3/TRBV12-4,CASSLFPSSYNEQFF,TGTGCCAGCAGTTTGTTCCCCAGCTCCTACAATGAGCAGTTCTTC
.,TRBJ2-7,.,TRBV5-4,CASSLTVSSYEQYF,TGTGCCAGCAGCTTGACAGTTAGCTCCTACGAGCAGTACTTC
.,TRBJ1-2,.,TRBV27,CASGRQFGGYGYTF,TGTGCCAGCGGCAGACAGTTTGGGGGCTATGGCTACACCTTC
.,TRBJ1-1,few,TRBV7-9,CASSPSSRTEAFF,TGTGCCAGCAGCCCGAGCTCCCGGACTGAAGCTTTCTTT
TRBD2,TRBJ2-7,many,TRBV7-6,CASSIDSGGDYEQYF,TGTGCCAGCAGCATAGATAGCGGGGGTGACTACGAGCAGTACTTC
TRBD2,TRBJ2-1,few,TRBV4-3,CASSQDLLAGVYNEQFF,TGCGCCAGCAGCCAAGATCTACTAGCGGGGGTATACAATGAGCAGTTCTTC
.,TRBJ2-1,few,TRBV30,CAWNPYNEQFF,TGTGCCTGGAACCCCTACAATGAGCAGTTCTTC
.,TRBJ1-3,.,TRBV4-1,CASSQVVVSGNTIYF,TGCGCCAGCAGCCAAGTAGTCGTTTCTGGAAACACCATATATTTT
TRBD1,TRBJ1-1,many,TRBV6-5,CASSYYWDSMNTEAFF,TGTGCCAGCAGTTACTACTGGGACAGTATGAACACTGAAGCTTTCTTT
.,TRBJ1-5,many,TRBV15,CATSRPPGNQPQHF,TGTGCCACCAGCAGACCCCCGGGGAATCAGCCCCAGCATTTT
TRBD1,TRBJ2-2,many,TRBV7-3,CASSANRGNTGELFF,TGTGCCAGCAGCGCCAACAGGGGGAACACCGGGGAGCTGTTTTTT
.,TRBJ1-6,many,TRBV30,CAWSLTFRNSPLHF,TGTGCCTGGAGCCTCACGTTCCGGAATTCACCCCTCCACTTT
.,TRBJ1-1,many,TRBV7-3,CASTPLGEPNTEAFF,TGTGCCAGCACCCCATTGGGAGAACCGAACACTGAAGCTTTCTTT
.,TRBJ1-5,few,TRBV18,CASSPTSNQPQHF,TGTGCCAGCTCCCCGACTTCAAATCAGCCCCAGCATTTT
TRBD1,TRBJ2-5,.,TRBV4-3,CASSQDGTGRGETQYF,TGCGCCAGCAGCCAAGATGGGACAGGGCGGGGAGAGACCCAGTACTTC
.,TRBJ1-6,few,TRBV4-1,CASSPGAGQSNSPLHF,TGCGCCAGCAGCCCTGGAGCCGGCCAGTCTAATTCACCCCTCCACTTT
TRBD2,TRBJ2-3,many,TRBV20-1,CSAALAGGLDTQYF,TGCAGTGCGGCTCTAGCGGGGGGGCTTGATACGCAGTATTTT
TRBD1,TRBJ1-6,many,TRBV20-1,CSTRTGRFRNSPLHF,TGCAGCACTCGGACAGGGAGGTTCCGGAATTCACCCCTCCACTTT
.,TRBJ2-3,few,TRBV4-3,CASSPQKGGLITDTQYF,TGCGCCAGCAGCCCCCAAAAGGGTGGACTCATCACAGATACGCAGTATTTT
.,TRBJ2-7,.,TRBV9,CASSVLGGSYEQYF,TGTGCCAGCAGCGTGTTAGGGGGCTCCTACGAGCAGTACTTC
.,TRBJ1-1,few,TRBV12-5,CASGLGRSGAEAFF,TGTGCTAGTGGTTTGGGACGTTCGGGCGCTGAAGCTTTCTTT
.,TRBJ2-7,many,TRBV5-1,CASSLGDQDRYEQYF,TGCGCCAGCAGCTTGGGGGACCAGGATCGCTACGAGCAGTACTTC
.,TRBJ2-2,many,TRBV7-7,CASSLATPGELFF,TGTGCCAGCAGCCTCGCAACTCCCGGGGAGCTGTTTTTT
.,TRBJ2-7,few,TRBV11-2,CASSLDAAGLSYEQYF,TGTGCCAGCAGCTTAGACGCTGCCGGGCTCTCCTACGAGCAGTACTTC
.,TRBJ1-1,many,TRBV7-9,CASSPRRTDPDSRIF,TGTGCCAGCAGCCCGCGAAGGACGGATCCCGACTCGCGGATCTTT
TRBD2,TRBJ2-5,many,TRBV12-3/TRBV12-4,CASSLPSGGETQYF,TGTGCCAGCAGTTTGCCTAGCGGCGGAGAGACCCAGTACTTC
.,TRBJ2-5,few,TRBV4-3,CASSQDLWTETQYF,TGCGCCAGCAGCCAAGATCTCTGGACAGAGACCCAGTACTTC
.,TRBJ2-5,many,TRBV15,CATRGGSPGETQYF,TGTGCCACCCGCGGGGGCTCCCCTGGAGAGACCCAGTACTTC
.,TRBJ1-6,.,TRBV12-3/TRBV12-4,CASSLAGAGNSPLHF,TGTGCCAGCAGTTTAGCAGGGGCTGGTAATTCACCCCTCCACTTT